A single TCR beta chain is shown here with its context. The source of the sample is a study of blood T cell repertoires in COVID-19. On the study more broadly: Italy, Spain and the United States were the sources of the convalescent and acute COVID-19 samples.

In the original analysis: Reference gene primer amplification yielded estimated nucleated cell counts. Measured with immunoSEQ multiplex PCR; TCRdb has only the in-frame clones, and not every one. V, J and clone size are those of that table, while D and trimming were read from the DNA. This repertoire shows about 240,000 clones, roughly 90% found once; its top ten account for roughly 7.8%. This TCR derives from a man aged 60 to 75 who had recovered from COVID-19. Sequencing was performed on peripheral blood.

The CDR3 loop is CASSWDRGGGYSNQPQHF. As DNA, the CDR3 is TGTGCCAGCAGTTGGGACAGGGGAGGGGGATATAGCAATCAGCCCCAGCATTTT. This chain links TRBV28 with TRBJ1-5; 10 bases agree with TRBD1. The CDR3 spans 18 residues. The V gene end was trimmed by 4 bases and the J gene end by 0 bases; junction bases not matched to a gene: 9. Germline loops: CDR1 MDHEN, CDR2 SYDVKM.